This T cell receptor beta chain was identified during a study of T-cell reconstitution after alpha-beta-depleted transplantation in children. The TCRbeta library incorporated unique molecular identifiers. A single record per CDR3 protein comes from TCRdb applying MiXCR to the PCR reads. This table holds some 830,000 distinct CDR3 sequences, about 16% found once. The J segment lost 3 bases and the V segment lost 8 bases, leaving 9 bases of the junction unmatched. This CDR3 is built from 16 residues. Study outcomes and limitations: It was newly produced T cells that mostly accounted for T-cell counts and diversity one year after transplant.

As regards this clonotype: What it binds is not known.

The specimen was PBMCs, mostly from graft donor cells, collected 360 days after TCRalphabeta/CD19-depleted stem cell transplant. The chain carries TRBV12-3 or TRBV12-4 and TRBJ2-1, with 11 bases aligning to TRBD2. The TCR sequence derives from a male patient between 10 and 17 years old who had a stem cell transplant for acute lymphoblastic leukemia, so the T cells may come from the graft donor. This chain's CDR3 is CASLPLLAGGYNEQFF. CDR3 nucleotides: TGTGCCAGCCTCCCCCTTCTAGCGGGGGGCTACAATGAGCAGTTCTTC.